These 14 T cell receptor beta chains came from one sample sequenced in a study of tumor-infiltrating lymphocytes in glioblastoma multiforme. TCR beta libraries were built from RNA through three nested multiplex PCR rounds using modified ARM-PCR. TCRdb re-derived calls from the multiplex PCR reads in MiXCR, one entry per CDR3 protein. Altogether roughly 10,000 distinct CDR3 sequences are present, approximately 71% being singletons, with the ten largest covering nearly 40%. Sequencing input: brain tumor tissue. These receptors were taken from a male donor with glioblastoma.

As for this clonotype: One end of the junction fails to match germline, which may point to a read error. The CDR3 sequence is CSADIQGYTKAFF. As DNA, the CDR3 is TGCAGTGCGGATATACAGGGTTACACTAAAGCTTTCTTT. The chain couples TRBV20-1 to TRBJ1-1; possibly TRBD1 for D (6 bases). The CDR3 runs to 13 residues. CDR1 DFQATT and CDR2 SNEGSKA come from the germline V gene (reference sequence).

With regard to this clonotype: The junction differs from germline at one of its ends, possibly a read error. This chain joins TRBV20-1 and TRBJ2-3, with 15 bases matching TRBD2. This CDR3 comprises 20 residues. Germline CDR1 reads DFQATT; CDR2 reads SNEGSKA (reference sequence). The CDR3: CSASRPGLAGGPSSTDPQYF. The CDR3 bases are TGCAGTGCTAGTCGCCCCGGACTAGCGGGGGGGCCGAGTAGCACAGATCCGCAATATTTT.

Note on this clonotype: The conserved final phenylalanine or tryptophan is absent from the CDR3, which likely points to a read error. This CDR3 reads CARSYQGQETQYL. The CDR3 DNA sequence: TGTGCCAGAAGTTACCAGGGTCAAGAGACCCAGTACTTA. The V and J genes are TRBV6-5 and TRBJ2-5; maybe TRBD1 (5 bases). Germline CDR1 and CDR2: MNHEY and SVGAGI. The CDR3 extends over 13 amino acids.

About this clonotype itself: The CDR3 does not end in the conserved phenylalanine or tryptophan, so this is likely a read error. The rearrangement joins TRBV6-2 or TRBV6-3 to TRBJ2-1; TRBD2 aligns across 8 bases. Per the germline V gene, CDR1 is MNHEY and CDR2 is SVGEGT. The CDR3 totals 15 residues. J lost 5 bases, V lost 0 bases, and 3 bases had no gene match. Here the CDR3 reads CASSYSGGGNNEQFS. The CDR3 DNA sequence: TGTGCCAGCAGTTACTCTGGCGGGGGGAACAATGAGCAGTTCTCC.

For this clonotype: The junction departs from germline at one end; a sequencing error may be responsible. CDR3 loop: CSVSGPGLAGMNEQSF. CDR3 in DNA: TGCAGTGTTAGTGGACCGGGACTAGCGGGAATGAATGAGCAGTCCTTC. This rearrangement joins TRBV20-1 to TRBJ2-1; 13 bases agree with TRBD2. Germline lookup yields CDR1 DFQATT and CDR2 SNEGSKA (reference sequence). This CDR3 is 16 amino acids long.

The V gene is TRBV20-1, the J gene TRBJ2-7, with D possibly matching TRBD1 (6 bases). Trimming took off 6 bases at V and 3 bases at J, with 12 bases between the two ends. This CDR3 is built from 12 residues. Germline V gene data show CDR1 as DFQATT and CDR2 as SNEGSKA (reference sequence). The CDR3 region is CSASGQRYEQYF. The CDR3 coding sequence is TGCAGTGCCTCCGGACAGCGCTACGAGCAGTACTTC.

This chain links TRBV29-1 with TRBJ2-7; TRBD1 agrees at 7 bases. This CDR3 has 14 residues. Germline values: CDR1 SQVTM, CDR2 ANQGSEA. As DNA, the CDR3 is TGCAATGTTCAAGGGACAGAAGGGTTCTACGAGCAGTACTTC. Translation: CNVQGTEGFYEQYF.

This clonotype is labeled as medium-sized. The genes are TRBV6-1 and TRBJ2-5; D call uncertain. Per the germline V gene, CDR1 is MNHNS and CDR2 is SASEGT. The CDR3 is made up of 15 amino acids. Trimming removed 4 bases from V and 1 base from J, with 13 bases in between. DNA for the CDR3: TGTGCCAGCAGTGCCCTAAGGGCGAGCCAAGAGACCCAGTACTTC. Protein sequence: CASSALRASQETQYF.

This chain joins TRBV20-1 and TRBJ2-1; 9 bases are shared with TRBD1. V shed 5 bases, J shed 10 bases, and the junction held 12 bases outside the gene matches. This CDR3 has 14 amino acids. From germline, CDR1 is DFQATT and CDR2 SNEGSKA (reference sequence). The CDR3 sequence: CSAPTSGQGLEQFF. As DNA, the CDR3 is TGCAGTGCTCCTACCTCGGGACAGGGTTTAGAGCAGTTCTTC.

The CDR3 nucleotides read TGTGCCAGCACCTTCTGGGGGGAGGACACTGAAGCTTTCTTT. It translates to CASTFWGEDTEAFF. The genes are TRBV5-4 and TRBJ1-1, with D perhaps matching TRBD1 (5 bases). This CDR3 is 14 amino acids long. Germline V gene lookup returns CDR1 SGHNT and CDR2 YYREEE (reference sequence). V lost 6 bases, J lost 3 bases, and 15 bases lay in between.

The table lists this clonotype with a few counts. The chain employs TRBV29-1 and TRBJ1-1; possibly TRBD1 for D (5 bases). Trimming removed 3 bases at V and 7 bases at J, with 15 bases between. The germline V gene has CDR1 SQVTM and CDR2 ANQGSEA. The CDR3 runs 13 residues. CDR3 region: CSVEGTPYIEAFF. The CDR3, as DNA: TGCAGCGTTGAGGGGACTCCGTACATTGAAGCTTTCTTT.

In its sample, this clonotype ranks as medium-sized. This sequence joins TRBV6-6 and TRBJ1-1; no clear D gene. This CDR3 has 13 amino acids. V was trimmed by 0 bases and J by 3 bases, leaving 5 bases between them. Germline V gene sequence: CDR1 MNHNY, CDR2 SVGAGI (reference sequence). This CDR3 is CASSYSRDTEAFF. In DNA, the CDR3 is TGTGCCAGCAGTTACTCGAGGGACACTGAAGCTTTCTTT.

The rearrangement uses TRBV6-1 and TRBJ2-2, with unresolved D. This CDR3 is 12 amino acids long. The V gene lost 3 bases and the J gene lost 5 bases, with 4 bases spanning the gap. Germline V gene lookup returns CDR1 MNHNS and CDR2 SASEGT. The CDR3 DNA sequence: TGTGCCAGCAGTGATATAACCGGGGAGCTGTTTTTT. It specifies CASSDITGELFF.

V gene TRBV6-5 combines with J gene TRBJ2-3; D gene uncertain. The CDR3 spans 15 residues. The germline V and J ends were trimmed by 6 bases and 2 bases, with 15 bases remaining between them. Germline V gene lookup returns CDR1 MNHEY and CDR2 SVGAGI. The CDR3: CASSPSWWYTDTQYF. The CDR3 coding sequence is TGTGCCAGCAGCCCCTCCTGGTGGTACACAGATACGCAGTATTTT.